These 13 T cell receptor beta chains came from one sample sequenced in a study of CD8 T cells in ankylosing spondylitis. Via MiXCR, TCRdb re-called the 5' RACE reads, giving one row per CDR3 protein. Of about 160,000 distinct CDR3 sequences in the sample, around 8.9% were seen once. Sequenced input: blood, either unsorted or a sorted T cell fraction (not recorded which). These receptors came from a female donor with ankylosing spondylitis or in good health (not recorded which).

CDR3 sequence: CASSLEGQGVYNEQFF. The CDR3 coding sequence is TGTGCCAGCAGCTTGGAGGGACAGGGGGTATACAATGAGCAGTTCTTC. The gene calls are TRBV5-6 and TRBJ2-1; 11 positions agree with TRBD1. The CDR3 sequence is 16 residues long. Germline trimming cut 0 bases from V and 4 bases from J; bases unmatched to any gene: 3. Per the germline V gene, CDR1 is SGHDT and CDR2 is YYEEEE. The full variable domain, its missing parts supplied by reference TRBV5-6 and TRBJ2-1, is DAGVTQSPTHLIKTRGQQVTLRCSPKSGHDTVSWYQQALGQGPQFIFQYYEEEERQRGNFPDRFSGHQFPNYSSELNVNALLLGDSALYLCASSLEGQGVYNEQFFGPGTRLTVL.

This clonotype was observed at least ten times. The chain uses TRBV9 and TRBJ2-5; 10 nucleotides line up with TRBD2. Germline loops: CDR1 SGDLS, CDR2 YYNGEE. The CDR3 runs 15 residues. Trimming at V came to 0 bases and at J to 5 bases, leaving 4 bases not matched to a gene. The CDR3 DNA reads as TGTGCCAGCAGCGTAGCTAGCGGGAGCGGTGAGACCCAGTACTTC. Translated: CASSVASGSGETQYF.

The chain is built from TRBV30 and TRBJ2-1; the D is unclear. The V and J ends lost 7 bases and 2 bases respectively, with 6 bases between them. This CDR3 spans 11 amino acids. Germline V gives CDR1 GTSNPN, CDR2 SVGIG (reference sequence). The CDR3 DNA is TGTGCCTATGACGCCTACAATGAGCAGTTCTTC. It yields the protein CAYDAYNEQFF.

The V gene is TRBV4-2, the J gene TRBJ1-2, with D maybe TRBD1 (5 bases). The CDR3 contains 12 residues. The V end was cut by 4 bases, the J end by 7 bases, with 10 bases between. In germline, CDR1 is LGHNA, CDR2 YNFKEQ. In DNA form, the CDR3 reads TGTGCCAGCAGCCCTCCCGGGGGTGGCTACACCTTC. It encodes CASSPPGGGYTF.

This clonotype came up many times. The chain carries TRBV6-2 or TRBV6-3 and TRBJ2-1, with TRBD2 matching 12 bases. Per the germline V gene, CDR1 is MNHEY and CDR2 is SVGEGT. The CDR3 consists of 13 residues. The CDR3 nucleotides read TGTGGCCTCTCTAGCGGGAGGGCTAATGAGCAGTTCTTC. Its translation is CGLSSGRANEQFF.

The V gene is TRBV9, the J gene TRBJ1-2; TRBD1 agrees at 7 bases. This CDR3 comprises 15 residues. Germline V CDR1 and CDR2: SGDLS, YYNGEE. V lost 0 bases, J lost 4 bases, and 6 bases stayed unmatched. CDR3 coding DNA: TGTGCCAGCAGCGTAGATGGTAGGGGGCTCTATGGCTACACCTTC. Translated, it gives CASSVDGRGLYGYTF. Drawing the rest from reference TRBV9 and TRBJ1-2, the complete variable domain is DSGVTQTPKHLITATGQRVTLRCSPRSGDLSVYWYQQSLDQGLQFLIQYYNGEERAKGNILERFSAQQFPDLHSELNLSSLELGDSALYFCASSVDGRGLYGYTFGSGTRLTVV.

In its sample, this clonotype was seen a few times. V gene TRBV2 combines with J gene TRBJ2-3; D gene uncertain. There are 14 residues in the CDR3. Trimming left V 4 bases short and J 6 bases short, with 14 bases between. Germline CDR1 and CDR2: SNHLY and FYNNEI. The CDR3: CASSGDRRPDTQYF. As DNA, the CDR3 is TGTGCCAGCAGTGGAGACCGCAGGCCGGATACGCAGTATTTT.

V and J are TRBV9 and TRBJ1-5, with D perhaps matching TRBD1 (6 bases). With 4 bases removed from V and 4 bases from J, the gap between germline ends came to 15 bases. The germline V gene encodes CDR1 SGDLS and CDR2 YYNGEE. This CDR3 comprises 15 residues. The CDR3 DNA sequence: TGTGCCAGCAGCACCTCCGAGGGGGGGAATCAGCCCCAGCATTTT. Translating gives CASSTSEGGNQPQHF.

In its sample, this clonotype was seen a few times. This sequence joins TRBV14 and TRBJ1-2; 7 bases map to TRBD1. The germline V gene encodes CDR1 SGHDN and CDR2 FVKESK. With V trimmed by 0 bases and J by 2 bases, 12 bases remained unmatched. The CDR3 runs 18 residues. The CDR3 here is CASSQDATWTGQNYGYTF. As DNA, the CDR3 is TGTGCCAGCAGCCAAGACGCGACTTGGACAGGACAAAACTATGGCTACACCTTC.

The chain has TRBV4-3 and TRBJ2-1, with 8 bases lining up with TRBD2. The CDR3 runs to 18 residues. Per germline, CDR1 LGHNA and CDR2 YSLEER. Losses at the gene ends were 4 bases for V and 5 bases for J; bases not matched to a gene: 16. The DNA of the CDR3 is TGCGCCAGCAGCCCAAGAACGTTCGAGCGGGAGATACACAATGAGCAGTTCTTC. Translating gives CASSPRTFEREIHNEQFF.

This clonotype was detected ten times or more. This sequence joins TRBV4-1 and TRBJ2-1; 14 bases agree with TRBD2. The CDR3 runs 14 residues. Germline trimming cut 5 bases from V and 6 bases from J; bases unmatched to any gene: 0. Germline CDR1 and CDR2: MGHRA and YSYEKL. As DNA, the CDR3 is TGCGCCAGCAGCGGGACTAGCGGGAGCAATGAGCAGTTCTTC. Translation: CASSGTSGSNEQFF.

This clonotype was seen ten or more times. This rearrangement joins TRBV7-9 to TRBJ2-7; D call uncertain. This CDR3 spans 14 amino acids. The V gene's germline CDR1 is SEHNR and CDR2 FQNEAQ (reference sequence). V gave up 1 base and J gave up 5 bases, with 12 bases separating them. This chain's CDR3 is CASSLVGPSHEQYF. CDR3 nucleotides: TGTGCCAGCAGCTTAGTCGGGCCAAGCCACGAGCAGTACTTC.

The chain links TRBV7-9 to TRBJ2-1, with a weak D call TRBD2 (6 bases). This CDR3 region has 14 residues. CDR1 and CDR2 from the germline V gene are SEHNR and FQNEAQ (reference sequence). V dropped 5 bases and J dropped 9 bases, with 17 bases sitting between them. The CDR3 DNA follows: TGTGCCAGCAGCCCACTAGTCGGGCGGGGTGAGCAGTTCTTC. The encoded protein is CASSPLVGRGEQFF.